This T cell receptor beta chain was recorded in a study of T cell responses to AZD1222 COVID-19 vaccine. Study-wide points: Nearly half of unique spike-specific TCRs reportedly avoided B.1.351 and B.1.1.7 mutated regions. Spike was spanned by vaccine-associated CD4 TCRs, which were dominant at 160-218 and 743-854.

On this clone itself: The target antigen is unknown.

TCRdb keeps only in-frame clones here, not all; method: immunoSEQ multiplex PCR. Of 95,000 to 150,000 clones in the sample, around 88% were seen once. The CDR3 covers 15 residues. Germline V gene lookup returns CDR1 SGHNT and CDR2 YENEEA. V was clipped by 2 bases and J by 5 bases, with 13 bases between them. The chain combines TRBV11-3 with TRBJ2-1; D tentatively fits TRBD1 or TRBD2 (6 bases each). The receptor was derived from an adult in good health. The sequencing here drew on peripheral blood, taken on day 0 of AZD1222 vaccination. CDR3 region: CASSLRGALHNEQFF. CDR3 in DNA: TGTGCCAGCAGCTTAAGGGGGGCCCTTCACAATGAGCAGTTCTTC.